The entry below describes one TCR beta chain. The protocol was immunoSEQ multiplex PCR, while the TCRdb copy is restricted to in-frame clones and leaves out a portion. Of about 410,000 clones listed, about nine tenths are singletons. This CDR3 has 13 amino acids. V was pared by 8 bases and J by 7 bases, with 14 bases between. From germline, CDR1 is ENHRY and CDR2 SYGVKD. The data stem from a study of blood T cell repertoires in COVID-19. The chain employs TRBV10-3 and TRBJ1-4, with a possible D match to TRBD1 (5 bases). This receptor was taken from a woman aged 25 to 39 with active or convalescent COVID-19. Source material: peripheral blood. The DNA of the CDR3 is TGTGCCATCGGGGCCAACGTCGGTGAAAAACTGTTTTTT. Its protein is CAIGANVGEKLFF.